Listed below are T cell receptor beta chains from one sample, sequenced in a study of shared clonotypes between healthy human individuals. Profiled with immunoSEQ multiplex PCR; TCRdb holds only in-frame clones, not every one. The sample shows over a million clones, 95% to 97% of them seen only once. The sequencing sample was made of naive CD4+ T cells sorted from blood. The receptors stem from a young man in good health. CDR3s include the opening cysteine and the closing phenylalanine or tryptophan. The D gene is left open where the match is weak. Clone size is not always given. Where it is, it says once, few, many or a class for expanded clones.

TGTGCCAGCAGCAACCCTGGGGGCACTGGCTACACCTTC CASSNPGGTGYTF TRBJ1-2 NA TRBV21-1 NA 13
TGTGCCAGCAGTCCAGGGGAGACCCAGTACTTC CASSPGETQYF TRBJ2-5 NA TRBV14 NA 11
TGTGCCAGCAGCTTAAAGGACAGGGGGGAGCTGTTTTTT CASSLKDRGELFF TRBJ2-2 TRBD1 TRBV7-9 NA 13
TGTGCCAGCAGAGAGACAGGCCGTAATGAAAAACTGTTTTTT CASRETGRNEKLFF TRBJ1-4 NA TRBV6-1 once 14
TGTGCCAGCAGCGCCCAGGGGGTAGGCTACGAGCAGTACTTC CASSAQGVGYEQYF TRBJ2-7 TRBD1 TRBV9 NA 14
TGTGCCAGTAGAGGGACAGGATTATACGAGCAGTACTTC CASRGTGLYEQYF TRBJ2-7 TRBD1 TRBV19 NA 13
TGTGCCAGCAGCGAAGGACAGGGAACAGAGACCCAGTACTTC CASSEGQGTETQYF TRBJ2-5 TRBD1 TRBV7-9 NA 14
TGTGCCAGTAGTATAGTCCCAGGGGGCTATGGCTACACCTTC CASSIVPGGYGYTF TRBJ1-2 TRBD1 TRBV19 NA 14
TGCAGCGTGGATGGAGGCGGCACTGAAGCTTTCTTT CSVDGGGTEAFF TRBJ1-1 NA TRBV29-1 NA 12
TGTGCCAGCAGGACAACCGGACAGGTAGCAGAGACCCAGTACTTC CASRTTGQVAETQYF TRBJ2-5 TRBD1 TRBV25-1 NA 15
TGTGCCAGCAGCTTAGGGGCTAGCGGGAGCCACGAGCAGTACTTC CASSLGASGSHEQYF TRBJ2-7 TRBD2 TRBV11-2 NA 15
TGTGCCAGCAGCCATGCCCCCAGCTCTGGAAACACCATATATTTT CASSHAPSSGNTIYF TRBJ1-3 NA TRBV9 NA 15
TGTGCCAGCAGTTTACAGACCATGAACACTGAAGCTTTCTTT CASSLQTMNTEAFF TRBJ1-1 NA TRBV27 NA 14
TGTGCCAGCAGCTTGGCCGGGCGAAATGAGCAGTTCTTC CASSLAGRNEQFF TRBJ2-1 NA TRBV5-4 NA 13
TGTGCCATCGGAGACGGGAGGTTGAACGAGCAGTACTTC CAIGDGRLNEQYF TRBJ2-7 TRBD2 TRBV10-3 NA 13
TGTGCCAGCAGCTTAAAGGAGGGAGCGCCGGTTTCCCAGTACTTC CASSLKEGAPVSQYF TRBJ2-5 NA TRBV7-9 NA 15
TGTGCCAGCAGCTTTCCGGGACAGGGTCTCTACGAGCAGTACTTC CASSFPGQGLYEQYF TRBJ2-7 TRBD1 TRBV7-9 once 15
TGTGCCAGCTCACCGAAAGCGCCAGGGGACGGTCAGCCCCAGCATTTT CASSPKAPGDGQPQHF TRBJ1-5 NA TRBV18 once 16
TGTGCCAGCTCACCGGCCCGACAGAAACAAGCTTTCTTT CASSPARQKQAFF TRBJ1-1 NA TRBV18 few 13
TGCGCCAGCAGGCCGGCAGCTGGCTCTAATGAAAAACTGTTTTTT CASRPAAGSNEKLFF TRBJ1-4 NA TRBV5-1 NA 15
TGTGCCAGCAATACAGGGCCCGCCGAGAAGCTGTTTTTT CASNTGPAEKLFF TRBJ2-2 NA TRBV7-2 NA 13
TGTGCCAGCAGTTTAGCACCCTATGGCTACACCTTC CASSLAPYGYTF TRBJ1-2 NA TRBV28 NA 12
TGTGCCAGCAGCGTAGACGTCGCAGGGATAAGCTCTGGAAACACCATATATTTT CASSVDVAGISSGNTIYF TRBJ1-3 NA TRBV9 NA 18
TGTGCCAGCAGCAACAGGGAACAAGAGACCCAGTACTTC CASSNREQETQYF TRBJ2-5 NA TRBV7-9 NA 13
TGTGCCAGCAGCCAACACCAACCACGGGTCACCGGGGAGCTGTTTTTT CASSQHQPRVTGELFF TRBJ2-2 NA TRBV14 NA 16
TGTGCCAGCAGCGGCGAGACAGGGATCGAGCAGTACTTC CASSGETGIEQYF TRBJ2-7 TRBD1 TRBV7-3 once 13
TGCGCCAGCAGCTTGGAACCCGGCGCTCAGCCCCAGCATTTT CASSLEPGAQPQHF TRBJ1-5 NA TRBV5-1 NA 14
TGCAGCGTTAGTACGGGGCCAGCCTCTGGAAACACCATATATTTT CSVSTGPASGNTIYF TRBJ1-3 NA TRBV29-1 NA 15
TGTGCCAGCAGTCGGAGCGCGAACAATGAGCAGTTCTTC CASSRSANNEQFF TRBJ2-1 NA TRBV7-9 NA 13
TGTGCCAGTAGTACATTATATGGCTACACCTTC CASSTLYGYTF TRBJ1-2 NA TRBV19 NA 11
TGTGCCAGCACCTCCGGTGGGGGTCGGAATCAGCCCCAGCATTTT CASTSGGGRNQPQHF TRBJ1-5 NA TRBV2 NA 15
TGCGCCAGCAGCTCCGATCCAGGGGCAAGCAAAAACATTCAGTACTTC CASSSDPGASKNIQYF TRBJ2-4 NA TRBV5-1 once 16
TGCGCCAGCAGCGATTCGACAGGGAGCACAGATACGCAGTATTTT CASSDSTGSTDTQYF TRBJ2-3 TRBD1 TRBV23-1 NA 15
TGTGCCAGCAGTTTAACAGTAGCCAAAAACATTCAGTACTTC CASSLTVAKNIQYF TRBJ2-4 NA TRBV6-5 NA 14
TGTGCCAGTAGTATAACAGGGGGCACAGCCTCCACTAGCGAAAAACTGTTTTTT CASSITGGTASTSEKLFF TRBJ1-4 TRBD1 TRBV19 NA 18
TGTGCCCGCAAAAATGAGCAGTTCTTC CARKNEQFF TRBJ2-1 NA TRBV7-5 NA 9
TGTGCCAGCAGTTTATGGGCTAGCGGGAGTACAGATACGCAGTATTTT CASSLWASGSTDTQYF TRBJ2-3 TRBD2 TRBV27 NA 16
TGCAGCGTTTTAGGGGGTTCCTACGAGCAGTACTTC CSVLGGSYEQYF TRBJ2-7 NA TRBV29-1 once 12
TGTGCCAGCAGCGCGGGACAGGGGACAGATACGCAGTATTTT CASSAGQGTDTQYF TRBJ2-3 TRBD1 TRBV9 NA 14
TGTGCCAGTAGTAGTAAACAGGGTCGGGAAAAACTGTTTTTT CASSSKQGREKLFF TRBJ1-4 NA TRBV19 NA 14
TGTGCCAGCAGCGCCATTATTAGCGGGAGATCCACCGGGGAGCTGTTTTTT CASSAIISGRSTGELFF TRBJ2-2 TRBD2 TRBV28 NA 17
TGTGCCACCGGGACTAGCGGCACCGGGGAGCTGTTTTTT CATGTSGTGELFF TRBJ2-2 TRBD2 TRBV6-5 once 13
TGTGCCAGCAGTGGGGGACAGGGGAGGGGATTGAATGAGCAGTTCTTC CASSGGQGRGLNEQFF TRBJ2-1 TRBD1 TRBV6-1 NA 16
TGTGCCAGTAGTATAGATGACAGGATCACTGAAGCTTTCTTT CASSIDDRITEAFF TRBJ1-1 NA TRBV19 NA 14
TGTGCCAGCTCACCTTCGAGCAGTTACAATGAGCAGTTCTTC CASSPSSSYNEQFF TRBJ2-1 NA TRBV18 NA 14
TGTGCCAGCAGCCGCCTAGGGGAGGTCCCCGGGGAGCTGTTTTTT CASSRLGEVPGELFF TRBJ2-2 NA TRBV7-3 NA 15
TGTGCCAGCAGTGACCAGGGGGGAACCTACGAGCAGTACTTC CASSDQGGTYEQYF TRBJ2-7 NA TRBV2 NA 14
TGTGCCAGCAGCCCGAGGACTAGCGGGAGTAATGAGCAGTTCTTC CASSPRTSGSNEQFF TRBJ2-1 TRBD2 TRBV28 NA 15
TGCGCCAGCAGCCAAGACCCTTTACCGGGCCCTGTCGCGGAAAAACTGTTTTTT CASSQDPLPGPVAEKLFF TRBJ1-4 NA TRBV4-3 NA 18
TGTGCCAGCCGGGGCCTCAATCAGCCCCAGCATTTT CASRGLNQPQHF TRBJ1-5 NA TRBV28 NA 12
TGTGCCAGCAGCTTAGCGCTAGGACAGGGCAATCAGCCCCAGCATTTT CASSLALGQGNQPQHF TRBJ1-5 TRBD1 TRBV7-9 NA 16
TGTGCCAGCGGGACAGGGTATACCGGGGAGCTGTTTTTT CASGTGYTGELFF TRBJ2-2 TRBD1 TRBV25-1 once 13